This T cell receptor beta chain was found in a study of blood T cell repertoires in COVID-19. Study information: Nucleic acid was either cDNA or gDNA, and it came from T cells, B-cell-depleted T cells, or PBMCs.

Germline V gives CDR1 SGHAT, CDR2 FQNNGV. V lost 0 bases, J lost 3 bases, and 13 bases stayed unmatched. The CDR3 contains 19 residues. In the source study's methods: Nucleated cell counts were estimated from reference gene primer amplification. The repertoire was sequenced with immunoSEQ multiplex PCR; TCRdb's copy has only in-frame clones and lacks some. V and J calls and clone size are copied from that table; D and trimming were computed from the DNA. The sample yields fewer than 250,000 clones, 80% to 90% seen once. The chain links TRBV11-2 to TRBJ2-3; 9 bases agree with TRBD2. Material: peripheral blood. The TCR comes from a man aged 50-59 years with active or convalescent COVID-19. CDR3 DNA: TGTGCCAGCAGCTTAGAGCCGCGAGGCGGGAGGGGTAGTACAGATACGCAGTATTTT. It codes for CASSLEPRGGRGSTDTQYF.